The clone carrying this T cell receptor (beta chain) was counted many times. This CDR3 comprises 15 residues. Between the trimmed V and J ends, which lost 4 bases and 1 base, there was a span of 12 bases. These data come from a study of low-dose radiotherapy and immunotherapy resistance in tumors. The overall study: Patients were given intravenous nivolumab 240 mg every two weeks plus ipilimumab 1 mg/kg every six weeks.

Documented time point: after trial treatment. Treatment of the sample: LDRT plus nivolumab, ipilimumab, low-dose cyclophosphamide and aspirin (RACIN trial). cDNA synthesis used a TRAV/TRBV-specific primer set for both chains. It was with a constant-region primer and a V-primer adapter that TCRs were amplified over around 18 PCR cycles. One entry per CDR3 protein, called by TCRdb with MiXCR from the reads. The sample has 95,000 to 100,000 distinct CDR3 sequences; around 20% are singletons. The specimen was PBMCs, collected after low-dose radiotherapy plus immunotherapy. The TCR sequence derives from a male donor with prostate cancer. The chain couples TRBV12-3 or TRBV12-4 to TRBJ2-3, with D tentatively TRBD2 (6 bases). The CDR3 is CASSSRGLGTDTQYF. In nucleotides, the CDR3 is TGTGCCAGCAGTTCGCGGGGTCTTGGCACAGATACGCAGTATTTT.